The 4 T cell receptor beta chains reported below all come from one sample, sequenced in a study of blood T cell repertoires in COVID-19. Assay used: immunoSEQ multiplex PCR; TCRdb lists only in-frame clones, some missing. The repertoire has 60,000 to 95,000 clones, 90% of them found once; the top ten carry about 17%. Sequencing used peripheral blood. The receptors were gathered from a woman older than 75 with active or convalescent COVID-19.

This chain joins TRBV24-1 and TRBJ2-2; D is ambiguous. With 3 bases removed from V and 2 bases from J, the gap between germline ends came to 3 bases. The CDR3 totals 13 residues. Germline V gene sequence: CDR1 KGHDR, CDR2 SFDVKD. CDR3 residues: CATSDQNTGELFF. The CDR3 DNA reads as TGTGCCACCAGTGATCAAAACACCGGGGAGCTGTTTTTT.

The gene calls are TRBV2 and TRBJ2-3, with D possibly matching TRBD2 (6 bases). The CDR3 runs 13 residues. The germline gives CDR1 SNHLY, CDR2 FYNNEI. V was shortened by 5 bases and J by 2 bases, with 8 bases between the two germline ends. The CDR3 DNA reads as TGTGCCAGCAGTCCGGGACTCACAGATACGCAGTATTTT. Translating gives CASSPGLTDTQYF.

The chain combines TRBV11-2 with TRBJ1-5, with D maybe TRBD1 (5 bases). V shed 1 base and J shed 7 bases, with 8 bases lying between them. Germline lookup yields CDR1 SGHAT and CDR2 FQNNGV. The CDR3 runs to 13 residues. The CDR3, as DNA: TGTGCCAGCAGCTTAGGCCACAGGCAGCCCCAGCATTTT. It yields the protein CASSLGHRQPQHF.

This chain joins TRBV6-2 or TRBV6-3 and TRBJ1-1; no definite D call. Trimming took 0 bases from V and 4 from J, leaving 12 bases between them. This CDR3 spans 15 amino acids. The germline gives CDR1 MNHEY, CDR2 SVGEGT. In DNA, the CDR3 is TGTGCCAGCAGTTACTCGGGCAGGATGGGCACTGAAGCTTTCTTT. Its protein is CASSYSGRMGTEAFF.